This TCR beta chain was sequenced for a study of blood T cells in healthy people across ages. This CDR3 has 13 amino acids. The junction had 4 bases not matched to a gene; V was cut back by 5 bases and J by 8 bases. Per germline, CDR1 MNHEY and CDR2 SMNVEV (reference sequence). Regarding the study as a whole: Diversity of TCR beta per million T cells declined in a roughly linear way with age.

This clonotype was recorded a few times. Its target is unknown. For the second PCR, which ran for about 7 to 12 cycles, a sample-barcoded 5' primer and a J-beta primer mix were used. TCRdb re-called the 5' RACE reads with MiXCR, one entry per CDR3 protein. This table has around 1,000,000 distinct CDR3 sequences, 25% appearing once. The same data also went into a second study, on T cells of mothers and their children. That source reports: Related mother-child pairs showed slightly higher but non-significant overlap than unrelated pairs. The authors found no persistent microchimeric T cell clones.

The sample taken for sequencing was blood. V and J are TRBV27 and TRBJ1-4; TRBD1 matches 8 bases. This TCR was sampled from a girl aged 2-9 years in good health. Here the CDR3 DNA reads TGTGCCAGCAGTAGGGACAGGCTCGAAAAACTGTTTTTT. Its protein is CASSRDRLEKLFF.